One sample yielded the 20 T cell receptor beta chains listed below, sequenced in a study of read filtering for tumor transcriptome and immune sequencing. This library used roughly 400 ng RNA and molecular barcoded adaptors spanning alpha/delta and beta/gamma chains. TCRdb redid the calling of the reads with MiXCR, one entry per CDR3 protein. The table has 75,000 to 95,000 distinct CDR3 sequences, roughly a fifth seen once; the top ten hold 11%. Sequenced: a population of CD138-negative cells sorted from bone marrow. The receptors were gathered from a donor aged 40 or over with multiple myeloma.

This clonotype was found many times. The chain is built from TRBV7-2 and TRBJ1-6, with D possibly being TRBD1 (6 bases). In germline, CDR1 is SGHTA, CDR2 FQGNSA. The CDR3 covers 16 residues. Trimming removed 1 base at V and 4 bases at J, with 11 bases between. This chain's CDR3 is CASSLDRAYYNSPLHF. CDR3 DNA sequence: TGTGCCAGCAGCTTAGACAGGGCCTATTATAATTCACCCCTCCACTTT.

The chain uses TRBV12-3 or TRBV12-4 and TRBJ1-1; 7 bases agree with TRBD1. After removal of 7 bases from V and 8 bases from J, the junction contained 10 bases not matched to a gene. The CDR3 has 13 amino acids. The CDR3 spells CASTSLRGGEAFF. CDR3 bases: TGTGCCAGCACCTCCCTCAGGGGGGGAGAAGCTTTCTTT.

Regarding this clonotype: A junction end diverges from the germline sequence, so it may reflect a read error. This rearrangement joins TRBV29-1 to TRBJ1-3, with a possible D match to TRBD1 (5 bases). This CDR3 comprises 13 residues. Germline CDR1 SQVTM, CDR2 ANQGSEA. The CDR3 DNA is TGCAGCGTTACCCGGGAGAGGGGAAACACTATATATTTT. As protein: CSVTRERGNTIYF.

The chain has TRBV28 and TRBJ1-1, with 7 bases identical to TRBD1. The J segment lost 5 bases and the V segment lost 7 bases, leaving 13 bases of the junction unmatched. The CDR3 is 15 residues long. Germline V gene data show CDR1 as MDHEN and CDR2 as SYDVKM. In DNA form, the CDR3 reads TGTGCCAGCACCTGGAGGGGGCTGTTCGGGACTGAAGCTTTCTTT. Amino acids: CASTWRGLFGTEAFF.

This clonotype was counted only a few times. The V call is TRBV29-1, the J call TRBJ2-3; D assignment may be TRBD1 or TRBD2 (5 bases each). The CDR3 is 12 residues long. V lost 7 bases and J lost 1, with 9 bases in between. The germline CDR1 and CDR2 sequences are SQVTM and ANQGSEA. In nucleotides, the CDR3 is TGCAGCGGGGGACGCGGCACAGATACGCAGTATTTT. Its protein product is CSGGRGTDTQYF.

As to this clonotype: Being one base from a much bigger clone, this may be a read error. V and J are TRBV6-2 or TRBV6-3 and TRBJ1-1; TRBD1 is a possible D gene (6 bases). The CDR3 has 13 amino acids. Germline-derived CDR1 and CDR2 are MNHEY and SVGEGT. The CDR3 coding sequence is TGTGCCAGCAGTTACTTCAGGGGAACTGCAGCTTTCTTT. Translating gives CASSYFRGTAAFF.

At least ten counts were recorded for this clonotype. The rearrangement uses TRBV20-1 and TRBJ1-1; a weak D match, TRBD1 (5 bases). This CDR3 region has 12 residues. V gave up 6 bases and J gave up 2 bases, with 10 bases separating them. Germline V gene data show CDR1 as DFQATT and CDR2 as SNEGSKA (reference sequence). CDR3 DNA: TGCAGTGCCTACGACAGAAACACTGAAGCTTTCTTT. This translates into CSAYDRNTEAFF.

The chain recombines TRBV7-3 with TRBJ2-6; D is perhaps TRBD1 (5 bases). There are 13 residues in the CDR3. The germline V gene encodes CDR1 SGHTA and CDR2 FQGTGA. V gave up 6 bases and J gave up 4 bases, with 7 bases separating them. The CDR3 is CASRGLGANVLTF. DNA of the CDR3: TGTGCCAGCAGGGGGCTCGGGGCCAACGTCCTGACTTTC.

The V call is TRBV9, the J call TRBJ2-3, with 13 bases matching TRBD2. Germline CDR1 and CDR2: SGDLS and YYNGEE. The CDR3 is made up of 19 amino acids. Losses at the gene ends were 1 base for V and 3 bases for J; bases not matched to a gene: 11. The CDR3 reads CASSVSFGTSGDKTDTQYF. DNA of the CDR3: TGTGCCAGCAGCGTAAGCTTCGGGACTAGCGGGGATAAGACAGATACGCAGTATTTT.

This clonotype was recorded many times. CDR3 region: CASSLGRGDTEAFF. The DNA for the CDR3 is TGCGCCAGCAGCTTGGGCAGAGGGGACACTGAAGCTTTCTTT. The rearrangement joins TRBV5-1 to TRBJ1-1, with D possibly matching TRBD1 (5 bases). With 0 bases removed from V and 3 bases from J, the gap between germline ends came to 9 bases. Looked up from germline, CDR1 is SGHRS and CDR2 is YFSETQ. The CDR3 runs to 14 residues.

As for this clonotype: This likely reflects a read error, since a far larger clone is one base away. The chain carries TRBV28 and TRBJ2-7; 14 bases are a match to TRBD2. J lost 7 bases, V lost 6 bases, and 23 bases had no gene match. The V gene's germline CDR1 is MDHEN and CDR2 SYDVKM. The CDR3 is 20 amino acids. For the CDR3, the DNA is TGTGCCAGCAGCTTTCCGGGCAGGAGGACTAGCGGGGGGAGCTACAATGAGCAGTACTTC. The encoded protein is CASSFPGRRTSGGSYNEQYF.

Comment on this clonotype: This sequence may be a read error, since a much larger clone differs from it by one base. The V call is TRBV12-3 or TRBV12-4, the J call TRBJ2-5; D tentatively reads TRBD1 or TRBD2 (5 bases each). The length of the CDR3 is 13 residues. This CDR3 reads CASSSRDQETRYF. In DNA form, the CDR3 reads TGTGCCAGCTCGTCCCGGGACCAAGAGACCCGGTACTTC.

This clonotype was counted ten times or more. The V gene is TRBV6-1, the J gene TRBJ1-5, with 9 bases matching TRBD1. Germline V gene data show CDR1 as MNHNS and CDR2 as SASEGT. The CDR3 runs 15 residues. V gave up 5 bases and J gave up 7 bases; unmatched junction bases: 9. CDR3: CASSPQGAFGQPQHF. CDR3 coding DNA: TGTGCCAGCAGTCCACAGGGGGCTTTTGGCCAGCCCCAGCATTTT.

This clonotype was observed a handful of times. The chain recombines TRBV30 with TRBJ1-2; 10 bases are shared with TRBD1. This CDR3 comprises 14 residues. Per the germline V gene, CDR1 is GTSNPN and CDR2 is SVGIG (reference sequence). V lost 2 bases, J lost 3 bases, and 3 bases stayed unmatched. CDR3 amino acids: CAWSPGQGYYGYTF. The CDR3 bases are TGTGCCTGGAGTCCGGGACAGGGGTACTATGGCTACACCTTC.

This clonotype has just a few counts. The chain joins TRBV7-3 to TRBJ2-1; 13 nucleotides align to TRBD2. V dropped 5 bases and J dropped 6; count of bases not matched to a gene: 7. CDR1 SGHTA and CDR2 FQGTGA come from the germline V gene. The CDR3 has 16 residues. The CDR3 is CASSPMGLAGRNEQFF. CDR3 DNA: TGTGCCAGCAGCCCAATGGGACTAGCGGGGCGCAATGAGCAGTTCTTC. Together with reference TRBV7-3 and TRBJ2-1, the CDR3 gives the full variable domain: GAGVSQTPSNKVTEKGKYVELRCDPISGHTALYWYRQSLGQGPEFLIYFQGTGAADDSGLPNDRFFAVRPEGSVSTLKIQRTERGDSAVYLCASSPMGLAGRNEQFFGPGTRLTVL.

This clonotype is labeled medium-sized. The chain employs TRBV9 and TRBJ2-1; 10 bases agree with TRBD2. J lost 0 bases, V lost 0 bases, and 3 bases had no gene match. Germline loops: CDR1 SGDLS, CDR2 YYNGEE. The CDR3 consists of 17 residues. The CDR3 coding sequence is TGTGCCAGCAGCGTAGGAAGCGGGGGGGCCTCCTACAATGAGCAGTTCTTC. Residues: CASSVGSGGASYNEQFF.

The CDR3 here is CASSQTGTRYNEQFF. DNA for the CDR3: TGCGCCAGCAGCCAGACCGGGACTCGCTACAATGAGCAGTTCTTC. The chain carries TRBV4-1 and TRBJ2-1; TRBD2 might be the D (6 bases). Germline V lookup: CDR1 MGHRA, CDR2 YSYEKL. The CDR3 runs to 15 residues. V shed 3 bases and J shed 3 bases, with 12 bases lying between them.

This clonotype appeared many times. This rearrangement joins TRBV29-1 to TRBJ2-5, with TRBD2 identical over 11 bases. CDR3 length: 15 residues. Trimming took 6 bases from V and 1 from J; bases not matched to a gene: 7. From germline, CDR1 is SQVTM and CDR2 ANQGSEA. The CDR3 nucleotides are TGCAGCGTCACTCAACTAGCGGGGGTCCAAGAGACCCAGTACTTC. Translation gives CSVTQLAGVQETQYF.

This clonotype is a singleton in its sample. This likely comes from a read error, as the CDR3 has no conserved phenylalanine or tryptophan at its end. The chain joins TRBV20-1 to TRBJ2-3; no reliable D call. Trimming stripped 3 bases from V and 6 bases from J, with 4 bases between. CDR3 length equals 10 residues. The germline V gene encodes CDR1 DFQATT and CDR2 SNEGSKA (reference sequence). CDR3 region: CSASLDTQYS. CDR3 nucleotide sequence: TGCAGTGCTAGTTTGGATACGCAGTATTCT.

The sample holds many counts of this clonotype. The chain has TRBV9 and TRBJ2-7; D is uncertain. Germline values: CDR1 SGDLS, CDR2 YYNGEE. V lost 4 bases, J lost 7 bases, and 15 bases lay in between. The CDR3 spans 13 residues. The CDR3 region is CASSFRPVGEQYF. DNA for the CDR3: TGTGCCAGCAGCTTTCGGCCGGTTGGGGAGCAGTACTTC.